Reported below is one T cell receptor beta chain. Its target is not known. This entry comes from a study of cytomegalovirus exposure and HLA in healthy donors. Across the study: There were fewer than 130 million unique TCR beta sequences, drawn from roughly 200 million T cells, in an earlier analysis. Study conclusions and caveats: Altogether, some 170 TCR beta chains were recorded as cytomegalovirus-associated.

The study ran its PCR with 60 Vbeta and 13 Jbeta primers. Assay: immunoSEQ multiplex PCR; the TCRdb copy retains only in-frame clones and omits some. The sample carries about 160,000 clones, around 77% recorded once. CDR1 is LNHDA and CDR2 is SQIVND in the germline V gene (reference sequence). J was trimmed by 1 base and V by 5 bases; bases with no gene match: 1. This CDR3 has 14 amino acids. The receptor was isolated from a woman aged 40 to 49 in good health and CMV-seronegative. The chain combines TRBV19 with TRBJ2-3, with 9 bases lining up with TRBD2. The sample comprised PBMCs. The CDR3 here is CASSRTSGTDTQYF. The CDR3 DNA follows: TGTGCCAGTAGTCGGACTAGCGGCACAGATACGCAGTATTTT.